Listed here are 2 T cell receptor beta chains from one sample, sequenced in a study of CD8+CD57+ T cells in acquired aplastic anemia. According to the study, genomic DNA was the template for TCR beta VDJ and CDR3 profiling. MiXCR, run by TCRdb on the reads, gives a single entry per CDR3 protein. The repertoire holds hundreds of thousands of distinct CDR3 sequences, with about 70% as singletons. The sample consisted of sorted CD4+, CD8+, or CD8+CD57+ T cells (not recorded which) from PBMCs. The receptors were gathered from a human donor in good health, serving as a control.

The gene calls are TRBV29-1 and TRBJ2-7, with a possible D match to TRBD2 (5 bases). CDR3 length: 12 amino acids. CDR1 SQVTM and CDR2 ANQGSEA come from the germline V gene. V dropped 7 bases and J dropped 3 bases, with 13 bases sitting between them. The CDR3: CSAVGNGYEQYF. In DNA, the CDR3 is TGCAGCGCCGTCGGGAACGGCTACGAGCAGTACTTC.

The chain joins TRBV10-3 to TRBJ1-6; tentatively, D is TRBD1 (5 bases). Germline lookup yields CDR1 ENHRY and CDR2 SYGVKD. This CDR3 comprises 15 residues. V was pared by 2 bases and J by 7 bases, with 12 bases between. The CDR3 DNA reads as TGTGCCATCAGTGAGCGGGAGGGGCCAAATTCACCCCTCCACTTT. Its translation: CAISEREGPNSPLHF.